A selection of T cell receptor beta chains follows, all from one sample in a study of beta chain features in type 1 diabetes. Repertoires were generated with immunoSEQ multiplex PCR, while TCRdb's copy carries only in-frame clones and drops some. The sample shows about 220,000 clones, 11% of them seen only once. Sequencing was performed on central memory CD4+ T cells from blood. The receptor source for this set is a man between 18 and 29 years old in good health. Both conserved end residues are trimmed from each CDR3. D genes are given only for firm matches.

TRBJ2-1 | TRBV14 | NA | ASSQRWPNEQF
TRBJ2-5 | TRBV5-6 | TRBD2 | ASSSLGLAQETQY
TRBJ2-3 | TRBV27 | NA | ASSLSAGFTDTQY
TRBJ2-7 | TRBV18 | TRBD2 | ASSTTSGSRGEQY
TRBJ2-4 | TRBV29-1 | NA | SVRGGGKNIQY
TRBJ2-3 | TRBV13 | TRBD2 | ASREAGGPTDTQY
TRBJ2-1 | TRBV7-2 | NA | ASSVRTAYNEQF
TRBJ2-7 | TRBV29-1 | TRBD2 | SVEDGAGGDEQY
TRBJ2-3 | TRBV9 | TRBD1 | ASSVGGQGTDTQY
TRBJ2-3 | TRBV25-1 | NA | ASSRDHLGVDTQY
TRBJ2-7 | TRBV7-9 | NA | ASSLGIGYEQY
TRBJ2-5 | TRBV5-8 | NA | ASSLVGESQFRTQY
TRBJ2-7 | TRBV30 | NA | AWSMKGTGYEQY
TRBJ2-4 | TRBV29-1 | NA | SVGTDRNIQY
TRBJ2-4 | TRBV5-1 | NA | ASSLEGSGNIQY
TRBJ2-7 | TRBV15 | NA | ATSRDLPYEQY
TRBJ2-1 | TRBV18 | TRBD2 | ASSLRASGSSDEQF
TRBJ1-1 | TRBV5-4 | NA | ASSGKRGVWDTEAF
TRBJ2-7 | TRBV16 | NA | ASSQGNSYEQY
TRBJ2-6 | TRBV18 | NA | ASSPEGNSGANVLT
TRBJ2-1 | TRBV6-5 | NA | ASSYHLFGEQF
TRBJ2-7 | TRBV7-2 | TRBD1 | ASSRSGQGWNEQY
TRBJ2-3 | TRBV2 | NA | ASTETRGSDTQY
TRBJ1-5 | TRBV13 | TRBD1 | ASSLGPTGHQPQH
TRBJ1-5 | TRBV7-2 | NA | ASSRTPNQPQH
TRBJ2-6 | TRBV6-4 | NA | ASSYPASGANVLT
TRBJ2-3 | TRBV28 | NA | ASSFSTDTQY
TRBJ1-5 | TRBV28 | NA | ASIQTGLRQPQH
TRBJ1-1 | TRBV4-2 | NA | ASSQDGTGRSNTEAF
TRBJ2-3 | TRBV7-3 | TRBD1 | ASSLGQGNTDTQY
TRBJ2-1 | TRBV6-4 | TRBD2 | ASSKQSGGLATNEQF
TRBJ2-1 | TRBV4-2 | TRBD2 | ASSQDLAGLNGDEQF
TRBJ2-5 | TRBV5-1 | NA | ASSLNWETQY
TRBJ2-7 | TRBV5-4 | TRBD2 | ASSLALAGRYEQY
TRBJ2-3 | TRBV5-4 | NA | ASSPDLGTQY
TRBJ2-3 | TRBV5-4 | NA | ASSEDGLTADTQY
TRBJ2-7 | TRBV4-3 | TRBD2 | ASSPVTGGNEQY
TRBJ1-1 | TRBV27 | TRBD1 | ASWKQGGFNTEAF
TRBJ1-1 | TRBV19 | NA | ASSKTGIAEAF
TRBJ2-1 | TRBV30 | NA | AWSVGVTSSYNEQF
TRBJ2-1 | TRBV4-1 | TRBD2 | ASSQDIRLASGDEQF